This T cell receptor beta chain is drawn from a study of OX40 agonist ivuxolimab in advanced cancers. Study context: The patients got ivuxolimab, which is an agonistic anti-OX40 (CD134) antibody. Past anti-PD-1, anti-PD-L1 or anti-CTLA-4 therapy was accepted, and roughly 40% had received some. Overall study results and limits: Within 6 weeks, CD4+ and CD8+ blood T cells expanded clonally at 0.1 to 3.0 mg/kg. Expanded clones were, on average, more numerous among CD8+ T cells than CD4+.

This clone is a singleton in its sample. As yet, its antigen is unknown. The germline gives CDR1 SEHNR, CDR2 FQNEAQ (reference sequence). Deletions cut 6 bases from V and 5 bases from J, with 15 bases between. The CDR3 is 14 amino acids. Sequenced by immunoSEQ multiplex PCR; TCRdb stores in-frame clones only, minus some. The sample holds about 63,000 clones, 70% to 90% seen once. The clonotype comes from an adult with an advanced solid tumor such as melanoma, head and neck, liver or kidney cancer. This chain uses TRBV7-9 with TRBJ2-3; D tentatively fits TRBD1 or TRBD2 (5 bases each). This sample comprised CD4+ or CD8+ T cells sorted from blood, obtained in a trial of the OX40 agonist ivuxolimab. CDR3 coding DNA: TGTGCCAGCAGTTTGCGCCTGGGGGAAGATACGCAGTATTTT. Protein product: CASSLRLGEDTQYF. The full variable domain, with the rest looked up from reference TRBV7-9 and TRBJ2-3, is DTGVSQNPRHKITKRGQNVTFRCDPISEHNRLYWYRQTLGQGPEFLTYFQNEAQLEKSRLLSDRFSAERPKGSFSTLEIQRTEQGDSAMYLCASSLRLGEDTQYFGPGTRLTVL.